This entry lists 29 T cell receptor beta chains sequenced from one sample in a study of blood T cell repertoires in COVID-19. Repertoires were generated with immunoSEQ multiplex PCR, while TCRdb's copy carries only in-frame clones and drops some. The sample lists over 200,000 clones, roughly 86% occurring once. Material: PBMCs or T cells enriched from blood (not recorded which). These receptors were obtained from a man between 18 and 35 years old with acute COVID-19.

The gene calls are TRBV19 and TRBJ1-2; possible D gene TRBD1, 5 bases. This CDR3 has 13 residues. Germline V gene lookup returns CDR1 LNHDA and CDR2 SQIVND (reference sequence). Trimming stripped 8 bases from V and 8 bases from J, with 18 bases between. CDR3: CASRKGAVGGYTF. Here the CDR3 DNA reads TGTGCCAGTCGTAAAGGGGCGGTAGGAGGCTACACCTTC.

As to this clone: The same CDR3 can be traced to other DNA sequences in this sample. CDR3 region: CASSSGTGSYEQYF. As DNA, the CDR3 is TGTGCCAGCAGCTCCGGGACAGGCTCCTACGAGCAGTACTTC. The gene calls are TRBV7-2 and TRBJ2-7; TRBD1 aligns across 8 bases. Germline CDR1 is SGHTA and CDR2 is FQGNSA. The junction had 2 bases not matched to a gene; V was cut back by 4 bases and J by 0 bases. The CDR3 has 14 residues. The full variable domain, rest sourced from reference TRBV7-2 and TRBJ2-7, is GAGVSQSPSNKVTEKGKDVELRCDPISGHTALYWYRQSLGQGLEFLIYFQGNSAPDKSGLPSDRFSAERTGGSVSTLTIQRTQQEDSAVYLCASSSGTGSYEQYFGPGTRLTVT.

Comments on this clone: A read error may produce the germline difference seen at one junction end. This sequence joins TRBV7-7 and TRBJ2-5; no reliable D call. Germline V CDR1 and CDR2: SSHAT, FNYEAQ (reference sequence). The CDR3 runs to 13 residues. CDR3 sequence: CASSLGSGETQYF. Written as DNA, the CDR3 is TGTGCTAGCAGCCTCGGGTCTGGGGAGACCCAGTACTTC.

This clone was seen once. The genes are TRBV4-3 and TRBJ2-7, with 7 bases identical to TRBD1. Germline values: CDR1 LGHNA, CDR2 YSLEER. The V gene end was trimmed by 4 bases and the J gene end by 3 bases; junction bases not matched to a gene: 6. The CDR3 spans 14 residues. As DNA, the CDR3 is TGCGCCAGCAGCCTTGACAGGGTTAGCTACGAGCAGTACTTC. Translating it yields CASSLDRVSYEQYF.

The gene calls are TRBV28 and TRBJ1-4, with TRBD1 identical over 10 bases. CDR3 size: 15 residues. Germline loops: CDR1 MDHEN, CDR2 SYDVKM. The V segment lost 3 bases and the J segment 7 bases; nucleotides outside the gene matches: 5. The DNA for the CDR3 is TGTGCCAGCAGTTTGACCGGGACAGGGGTTGAAAAACTGTTTTTT. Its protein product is CASSLTGTGVEKLFF.

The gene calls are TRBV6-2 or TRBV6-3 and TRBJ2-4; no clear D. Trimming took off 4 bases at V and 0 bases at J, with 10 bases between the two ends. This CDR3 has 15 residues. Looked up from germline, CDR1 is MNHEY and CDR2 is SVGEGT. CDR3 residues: CASSSPRLAKNIQYF. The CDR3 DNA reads TGTGCCAGCAGTTCCCCCAGGTTAGCCAAAAACATTCAGTACTTC.

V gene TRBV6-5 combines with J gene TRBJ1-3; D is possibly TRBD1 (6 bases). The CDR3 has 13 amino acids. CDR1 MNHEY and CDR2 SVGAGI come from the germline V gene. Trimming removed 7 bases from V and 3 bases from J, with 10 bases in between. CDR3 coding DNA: TGTGCCAGCAAGGGGGGGGGTGGAAACACCATATATTTT. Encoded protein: CASKGGGGNTIYF.

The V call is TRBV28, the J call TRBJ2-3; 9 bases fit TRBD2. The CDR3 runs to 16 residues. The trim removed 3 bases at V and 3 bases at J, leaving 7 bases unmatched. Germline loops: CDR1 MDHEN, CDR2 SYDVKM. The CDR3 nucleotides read TGTGCCAGCAGTTTTGGGGCGGGAGGGCTGACAGATACGCAGTATTTT. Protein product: CASSFGAGGLTDTQYF. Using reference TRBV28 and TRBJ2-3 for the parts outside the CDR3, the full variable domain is DVKVTQSSRYLVKRTGEKVFLECVQDMDHENMFWYRQDPGLGLRLIYFSYDVKMKEKGDIPEGYSVSREKKERFSLILESASTNQTSMYLCASSFGAGGLTDTQYFGPGTRLTVL.

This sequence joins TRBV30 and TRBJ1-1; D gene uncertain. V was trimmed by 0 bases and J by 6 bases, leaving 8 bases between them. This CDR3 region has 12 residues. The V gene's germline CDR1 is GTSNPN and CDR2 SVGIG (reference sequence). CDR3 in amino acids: CAWSVPSAEAFF. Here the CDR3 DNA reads TGTGCCTGGAGTGTACCCAGTGCTGAAGCTTTCTTT.

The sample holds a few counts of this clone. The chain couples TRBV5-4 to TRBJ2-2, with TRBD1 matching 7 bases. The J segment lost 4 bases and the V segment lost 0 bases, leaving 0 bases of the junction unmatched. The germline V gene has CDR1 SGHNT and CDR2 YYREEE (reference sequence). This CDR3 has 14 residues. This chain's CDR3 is CASSLGQGTGELFF. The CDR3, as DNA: TGTGCCAGCAGCTTGGGACAGGGCACCGGGGAGCTGTTTTTT.

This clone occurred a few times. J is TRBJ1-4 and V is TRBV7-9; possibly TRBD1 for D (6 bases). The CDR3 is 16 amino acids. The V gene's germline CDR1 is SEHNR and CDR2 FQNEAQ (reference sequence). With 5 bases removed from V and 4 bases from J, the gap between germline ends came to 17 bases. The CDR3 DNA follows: TGTGCCAGCAGCCAACCCTATTGGGGGCTTAATGAAAAACTGTTTTTT. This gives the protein CASSQPYWGLNEKLFF. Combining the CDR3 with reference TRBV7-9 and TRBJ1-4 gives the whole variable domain DTGVSQNPRHKITKRGQNVTFRCDPISEHNRLYWYRQTLGQGPEFLTYFQNEAQLEKSRLLSDRFSAERPKGSFSTLEIQRTEQGDSAMYLCASSQPYWGLNEKLFFGSGTQLSVL.

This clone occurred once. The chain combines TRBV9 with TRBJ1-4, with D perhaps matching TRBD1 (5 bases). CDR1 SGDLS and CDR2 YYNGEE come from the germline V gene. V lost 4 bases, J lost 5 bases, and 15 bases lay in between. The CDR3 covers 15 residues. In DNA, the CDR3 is TGTGCCAGCAGCTCCGGGGGGGTTGGGAATGAAAAACTGTTTTTT. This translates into CASSSGGVGNEKLFF.

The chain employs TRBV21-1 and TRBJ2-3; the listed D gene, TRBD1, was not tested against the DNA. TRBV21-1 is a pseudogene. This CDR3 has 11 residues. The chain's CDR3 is CASRDRCTQYF. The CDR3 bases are TGTGCCAGCAGAGACAGGTGTACGCAGTATTTT.

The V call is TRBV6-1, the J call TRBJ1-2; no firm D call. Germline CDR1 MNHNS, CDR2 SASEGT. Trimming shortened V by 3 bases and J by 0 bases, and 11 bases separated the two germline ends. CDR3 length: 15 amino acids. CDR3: CASSDNPTANYGYTF. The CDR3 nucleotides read TGTGCCAGCAGTGATAATCCTACAGCTAACTATGGCTACACCTTC.

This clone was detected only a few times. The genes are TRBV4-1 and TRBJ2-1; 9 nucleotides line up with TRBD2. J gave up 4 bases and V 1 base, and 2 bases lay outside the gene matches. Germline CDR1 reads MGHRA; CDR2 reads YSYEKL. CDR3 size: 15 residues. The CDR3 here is CASSQGSGGYNEQFF. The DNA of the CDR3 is TGCGCCAGCAGCCAAGGGAGCGGGGGGTACAATGAGCAGTTCTTC.

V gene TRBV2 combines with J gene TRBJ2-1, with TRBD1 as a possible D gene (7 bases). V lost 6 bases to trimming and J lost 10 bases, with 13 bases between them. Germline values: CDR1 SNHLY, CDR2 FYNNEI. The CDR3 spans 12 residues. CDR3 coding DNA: TGTGCCAGCAGGGAGGGGGCGGAGGAGCAGTTCTTC. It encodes CASREGAEEQFF.

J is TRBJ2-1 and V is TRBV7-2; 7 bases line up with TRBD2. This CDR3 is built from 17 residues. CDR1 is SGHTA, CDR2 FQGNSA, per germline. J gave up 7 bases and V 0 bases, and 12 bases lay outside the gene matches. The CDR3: CASSLAHGAGVGNEQFF. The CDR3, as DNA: TGTGCCAGCAGCTTAGCTCATGGGGCGGGAGTGGGAAATGAGCAGTTCTTC.

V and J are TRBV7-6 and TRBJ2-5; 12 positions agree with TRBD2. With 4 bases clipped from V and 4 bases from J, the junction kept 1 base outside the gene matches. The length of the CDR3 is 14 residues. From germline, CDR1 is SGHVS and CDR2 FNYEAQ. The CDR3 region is CASSSGLAGETQYF. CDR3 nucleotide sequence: TGTGCCAGCAGCTCGGGACTAGCGGGAGAGACCCAGTACTTC.

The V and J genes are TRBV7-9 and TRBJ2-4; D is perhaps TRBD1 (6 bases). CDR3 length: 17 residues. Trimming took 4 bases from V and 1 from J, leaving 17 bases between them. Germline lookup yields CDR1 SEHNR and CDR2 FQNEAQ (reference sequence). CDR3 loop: CASSSHLQGAAKNIQYF. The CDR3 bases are TGTGCCAGCAGCTCCCACCTACAGGGCGCGGCCAAAAACATTCAGTACTTC.

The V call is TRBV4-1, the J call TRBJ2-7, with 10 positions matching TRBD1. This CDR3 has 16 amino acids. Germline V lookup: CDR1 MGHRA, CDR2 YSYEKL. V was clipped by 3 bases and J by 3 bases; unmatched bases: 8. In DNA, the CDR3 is TGCGCCAGCAGCCACGAACCGGGACAGGGGTACTACGAGCAGTACTTC. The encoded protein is CASSHEPGQGYYEQYF.

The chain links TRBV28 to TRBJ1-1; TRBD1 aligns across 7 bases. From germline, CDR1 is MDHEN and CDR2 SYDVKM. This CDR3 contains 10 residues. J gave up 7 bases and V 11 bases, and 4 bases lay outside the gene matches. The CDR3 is CAGHRGEAFF. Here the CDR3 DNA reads TGTGCCGGACACAGGGGTGAAGCTTTCTTT.

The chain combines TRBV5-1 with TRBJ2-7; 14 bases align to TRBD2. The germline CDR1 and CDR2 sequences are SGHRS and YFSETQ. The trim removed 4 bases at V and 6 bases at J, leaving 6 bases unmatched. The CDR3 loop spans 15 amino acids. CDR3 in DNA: TGCGCCAGCAGCATCGGACTAGCGGGAGGTTCCGAGCAGTACTTC. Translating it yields CASSIGLAGGSEQYF.

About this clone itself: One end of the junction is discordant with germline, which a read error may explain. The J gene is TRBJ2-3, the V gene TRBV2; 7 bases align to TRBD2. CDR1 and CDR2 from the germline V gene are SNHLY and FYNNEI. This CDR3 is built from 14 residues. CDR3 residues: CASSTGEGTHTQYF. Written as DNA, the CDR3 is TGTGCCAGCAGTACCGGGGAGGGCACACATACGCAGTATTTT.

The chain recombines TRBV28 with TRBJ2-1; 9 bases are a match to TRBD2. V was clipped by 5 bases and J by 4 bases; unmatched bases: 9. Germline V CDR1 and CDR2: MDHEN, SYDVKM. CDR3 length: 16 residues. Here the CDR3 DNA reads TGTGCCAGCAGTCACCAGACTAGCGGCTTATACAATGAGCAGTTCTTC. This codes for CASSHQTSGLYNEQFF.

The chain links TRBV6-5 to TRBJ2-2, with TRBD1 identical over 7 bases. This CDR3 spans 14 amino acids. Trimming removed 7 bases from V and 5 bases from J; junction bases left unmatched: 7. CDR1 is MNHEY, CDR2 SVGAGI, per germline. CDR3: CASTGTEGTGELFF. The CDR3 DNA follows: TGTGCCAGCACCGGGACAGAGGGAACCGGGGAGCTGTTTTTT.

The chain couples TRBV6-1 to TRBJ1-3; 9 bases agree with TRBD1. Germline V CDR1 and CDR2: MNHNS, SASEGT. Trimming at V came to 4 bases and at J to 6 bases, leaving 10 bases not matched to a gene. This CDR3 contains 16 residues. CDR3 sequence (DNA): TGTGCCAGCAGTGCCTCTCCGGGACAGGGAGAAAACACCATATATTTT. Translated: CASSASPGQGENTIYF.

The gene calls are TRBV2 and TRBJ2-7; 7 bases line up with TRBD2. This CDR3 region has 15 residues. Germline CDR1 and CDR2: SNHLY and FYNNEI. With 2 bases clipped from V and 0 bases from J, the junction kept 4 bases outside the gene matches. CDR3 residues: CASSEWREHSYEQYF. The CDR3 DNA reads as TGTGCCAGCAGTGAATGGCGGGAGCACTCCTACGAGCAGTACTTC.

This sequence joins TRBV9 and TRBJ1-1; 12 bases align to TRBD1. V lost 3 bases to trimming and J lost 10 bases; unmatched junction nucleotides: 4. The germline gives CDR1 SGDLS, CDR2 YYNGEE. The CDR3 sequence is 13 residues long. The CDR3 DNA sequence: TGTGCCAGCAGCGATAGGGACAGGGGGCTAGCTTTCTTT. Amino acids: CASSDRDRGLAFF. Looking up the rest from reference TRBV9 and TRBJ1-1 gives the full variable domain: DSGVTQTPKHLITATGQRVTLRCSPRSGDLSVYWYQQSLDQGLQFLIQYYNGEERAKGNILERFSAQQFPDLHSELNLSSLELGDSALYFCASSDRDRGLAFFGQGTRLTVV.

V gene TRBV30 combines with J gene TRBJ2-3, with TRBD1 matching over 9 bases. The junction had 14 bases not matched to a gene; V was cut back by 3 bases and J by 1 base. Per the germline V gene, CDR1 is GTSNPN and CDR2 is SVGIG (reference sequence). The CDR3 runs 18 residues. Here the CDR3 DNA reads TGTGCCTGGAGCGCCTCACTCTGGGGACAGGGACGCACAGATACGCAGTATTTT. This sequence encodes CAWSASLWGQGRTDTQYF.